Listed here are 31 T cell receptor beta chains from one sample, sequenced in a study of shared clonotypes between healthy human individuals. Sequencing used immunoSEQ multiplex PCR; TCRdb keeps in-frame clones, though not all of them. The data hold roughly 110,000 clones, with about 70% observed a single time. The material sequenced was memory CD8+ T cells sorted from blood. Subset meaning: CD45RO+ cells pooled with CCR7-negative TemRA cells. The receptors come from a woman aged 25 to 39 in good health.

This clone has a handful of counts. The V and J genes are TRBV10-3 and TRBJ1-3, with D possibly being TRBD1 (5 bases). Germline V lookup: CDR1 ENHRY, CDR2 SYGVKD. The CDR3 covers 13 residues. V was clipped by 7 bases and J by 2 bases, with 9 bases between them. In nucleotides, the CDR3 is TGTGCCATCACGACAGATACTGGAAACACCATATATTTT. Translating gives CAITTDTGNTIYF.

This CDR3 reads CSVVKEGGNQPQHF. In DNA, the CDR3 is TGCAGCGTTGTAAAGGAAGGAGGCAATCAGCCCCAGCATTTT. The rearrangement joins TRBV29-1 to TRBJ1-5; D unclear. The CDR3 runs 14 residues. Trimming took off 4 bases at V and 2 bases at J, with 12 bases between the two ends. Germline loops: CDR1 SQVTM, CDR2 ANQGSEA.

Only a few counts were recorded for this clone. This clone may be a read error of a much larger clone one base away. The chain links TRBV7-8 to TRBJ2-6; tentatively, D is TRBD2 (5 bases). Germline CDR1 SGHVS, CDR2 FQNEAQ. V was cut by 5 bases and J by 1 base, with 18 bases left in between. This CDR3 region has 18 residues. The CDR3 DNA follows: TGTGCCAGCAGCCAAAACAGTCACGGGGAATCTGGGGCCAACGTCCTGACTTTC. Its translation: CASSQNSHGESGANVLTF.

This chain uses TRBV10-2 with TRBJ2-3, with D possibly being TRBD2 (5 bases). The CDR3 has 12 residues. Germline V CDR1 and CDR2: WSHSY, SAAADI. Between the trimmed V and J ends, which lost 2 bases and 7 bases, there was a span of 7 bases. In DNA, the CDR3 is TGCGCCAGCAGTGAGGGAGGCTATACGCAGTATTTT. Translating it yields CASSEGGYTQYF.

This clone has a single count. The V call is TRBV15, the J call TRBJ1-2, with TRBD1 matching over 9 bases. Germline loops: CDR1 LNHNV, CDR2 YYDKDF (reference sequence). V was clipped by 5 bases and J by 7 bases; unmatched bases: 11. This CDR3 is 15 amino acids long. The CDR3 loop reads CATSSFAGTGFGYTF. CDR3 DNA sequence: TGTGCCACCAGCTCCTTCGCCGGGACAGGGTTTGGCTACACCTTC. Combining the CDR3 with reference TRBV15 and TRBJ1-2 gives the whole variable domain DAMVIQNPRYQVTQFGKPVTLSCSQTLNHNVMYWYQQKSSQAPKLLFHYYDKDFNNEADTPDNFQSRRPNTSFCFLDIRSPGLGDTAMYLCATSSFAGTGFGYTFGSGTRLTVV.

V gene TRBV6-4 combines with J gene TRBJ2-1, with TRBD2 matching 7 bases. Germline V gene data show CDR1 as MRHNA and CDR2 as SNTAGT. The CDR3 totals 14 residues. The V gene end was trimmed by 4 bases and the J gene end by 0 bases; junction bases not matched to a gene: 0. CDR3 DNA sequence: TGTGCCAGCAGTGGCGGGAGCTCCTACAATGAGCAGTTCTTC. It translates to CASSGGSSYNEQFF.

The chain couples TRBV25-1 to TRBJ1-2; D ambiguous. In germline, CDR1 is MGHDK, CDR2 SYGVNS. The V end was cut by 3 bases, the J end by 5 bases, with 7 bases between. This CDR3 has 12 residues. The CDR3 here is CASSDGDYGYTF. The CDR3 bases are TGTGCCAGCAGTGATGGCGATTATGGCTACACCTTC.

The chain employs TRBV30 and TRBJ1-1, with no clear D. V was shortened by 5 bases and J by 1 base, with 5 bases between the two germline ends. This CDR3 comprises 11 residues. Germline V gene sequence: CDR1 GTSNPN, CDR2 SVGIG (reference sequence). CDR3 nucleotides: TGTGCCTGGGACGAGAACACTGAAGCTTTCTTT. Protein sequence: CAWDENTEAFF.

The CDR3 here is CASRRMDTQYF. DNA for the CDR3: TGTGCCAGCAGGAGGATGGATACGCAGTATTTT. This sequence joins TRBV7-6 and TRBJ2-3; D ambiguous. Germline CDR1 reads SGHVS; CDR2 reads FNYEAQ. V lost 6 bases, J lost 6 bases, and 7 bases lay in between. The CDR3 loop spans 11 amino acids.

This sequence joins TRBV27 and TRBJ2-4, with 7 bases matching TRBD1. V lost 5 bases to trimming and J lost 7 bases; unmatched junction nucleotides: 14. The CDR3 length is 16 residues. Germline values: CDR1 MNHEY, CDR2 SMNVEV (reference sequence). The CDR3 coding sequence is TGTGCCAGCAGTCAGATGGGACAGACCTCTAGCAACATTCAGTACTTC. It encodes CASSQMGQTSSNIQYF.

In this sample, this clone turned up a few times. The chain has TRBV28 and TRBJ2-5; D possibly corresponds to TRBD2 (5 bases). The CDR3 length is 15 residues. Germline V gives CDR1 MDHEN, CDR2 SYDVKM. Trimming removed 6 bases at V and 0 bases at J, with 14 bases between. CDR3 in DNA: TGTGCCAGCAGGCGGACTTTGGGGTACCAAGAGACCCAGTACTTC. Translated: CASRRTLGYQETQYF.

The chain combines TRBV12-5 with TRBJ2-7; possible D gene TRBD1, 5 bases. CDR1 LGHNT and CDR2 FRNRAP come from the germline V gene. The CDR3 loop spans 13 amino acids. Trimming pared 7 bases from V and 4 bases from J, leaving 14 bases between. CDR3 nucleotide sequence: TGTGCTAGTGCTCCTGGACACGCATACGAGCAGTACTTC. It encodes CASAPGHAYEQYF. The entire variable domain, with the rest obtained from reference TRBV12-5 and TRBJ2-7, is as follows: DARVTQTPRHKVTEMGQEVTMRCQPILGHNTVFWYRQTMMQGLELLAYFRNRAPLDDSGMPKDRFSAEMPDATLATLKIQPSEPRDSAVYFCASAPGHAYEQYFGPGTRLTVT.

The rearrangement joins TRBV27 to TRBJ1-2; no definite D call. Germline CDR1 MNHEY, CDR2 SMNVEV (reference sequence). The CDR3 runs 15 residues. Trimming stripped 6 bases from V and 4 bases from J, with 18 bases between. CDR3 in DNA: TGTGCCAGCAGGGCGTGGAGGGATAAGCGCTATGGCTACACCTTC. This gives the protein CASRAWRDKRYGYTF.

This chain joins TRBV5-1 and TRBJ2-7, with 9 bases that match TRBD2. Germline V gene data show CDR1 as SGHRS and CDR2 as YFSETQ. The CDR3 sequence is 16 residues long. Trimming at V came to 4 bases and at J to 3 bases, leaving 11 bases not matched to a gene. CDR3 residues: CASSRWTGLAHYEQYF. The CDR3 nucleotides read TGCGCCAGCAGCCGCTGGACGGGACTAGCCCACTACGAGCAGTACTTC.

The V and J genes are TRBV7-9 and TRBJ2-7, with 7 positions matching TRBD1. The CDR3 has 17 residues. From germline, CDR1 is SEHNR and CDR2 FQNEAQ (reference sequence). V shed 3 bases, J shed 1 base, and the junction held 12 bases outside the gene matches. The CDR3 DNA reads as TGTGCCAGCAGCTTTGGACAGGCTGGACCGTGGTCCTACGAGCAGTACTTC. Protein product: CASSFGQAGPWSYEQYF. The whole variable domain, filled in from reference TRBV7-9 and TRBJ2-7, reads DTGVSQNPRHKITKRGQNVTFRCDPISEHNRLYWYRQTLGQGPEFLTYFQNEAQLEKSRLLSDRFSAERPKGSFSTLEIQRTEQGDSAMYLCASSFGQAGPWSYEQYFGPGTRLTVT.

The chain joins TRBV9 to TRBJ2-3; D may be TRBD2 (6 bases). CDR1 and CDR2 from the germline V gene are SGDLS and YYNGEE. This CDR3 comprises 16 residues. Trimming left V 5 bases short and J 2 bases short, with 18 bases between. The CDR3 loop reads CASSRGRGGVTDTQYF. In DNA, the CDR3 is TGTGCCAGCAGTAGAGGAAGAGGCGGGGTCACAGATACGCAGTATTTT. The full variable domain, its missing parts supplied by reference TRBV9 and TRBJ2-3, is DSGVTQTPKHLITATGQRVTLRCSPRSGDLSVYWYQQSLDQGLQFLIQYYNGEERAKGNILERFSAQQFPDLHSELNLSSLELGDSALYFCASSRGRGGVTDTQYFGPGTRLTVL.

This sequence joins TRBV7-9 and TRBJ2-3; D ambiguous. Germline V lookup: CDR1 SEHNR, CDR2 FQNEAQ (reference sequence). This CDR3 has 14 amino acids. V gave up 7 bases and J gave up 1 base, with 12 bases separating them. The chain's CDR3 is CASKTPLGTDTQYF. DNA of the CDR3: TGTGCCAGCAAGACTCCCCTCGGCACAGATACGCAGTATTTT.

The V gene is TRBV29-1, the J gene TRBJ2-7; 8 nucleotides line up with TRBD2. V dropped 4 bases and J dropped 6; count of bases not matched to a gene: 5. CDR1 SQVTM and CDR2 ANQGSEA come from the germline V gene. This CDR3 region has 12 residues. This CDR3 reads CSVGVLAVEQYF. The CDR3 DNA is TGCAGCGTTGGAGTACTAGCGGTCGAGCAGTACTTC.

The V call is TRBV7-5, the J call TRBJ2-7; the table's TRBD1 call for D was not verified on the DNA. TRBV7-5 is designated a pseudogene. The CDR3 is made up of 15 amino acids. CDR3 in amino acids: CVRTVLRGPTYEQYF. The CDR3 nucleotides read TGTGTCAGAACCGTACTAAGGGGGCCAACCTACGAGCAGTACTTC.

CDR3 bases: TGTGCCAGCAGTTTGTACAGGGAAGCCGGCTACACCTTC. This encodes CASSLYREAGYTF. The chain is built from TRBV27 and TRBJ1-2, with D possibly matching TRBD1 (6 bases). The germline V gene encodes CDR1 MNHEY and CDR2 SMNVEV (reference sequence). The germline V and J ends were trimmed by 3 bases and 8 bases, with 13 bases remaining between them. The CDR3 contains 13 residues.

This clone was seen at least ten times. The rearrangement uses TRBV6-5 and TRBJ2-3; TRBD2 agrees at 7 bases. The V and J ends lost 11 bases and 8 bases, in that order; junction bases with no gene match: 7. Looked up from germline, CDR1 is MNHEY and CDR2 is SVGAGI. The CDR3 totals 11 residues. CDR3 sequence (DNA): TGTGCCCGCTTTACGGGGGGTACGCAGTATTTT. This sequence encodes CARFTGGTQYF.

CDR3 sequence: CASSPQGQGGWSTEAFF. CDR3 coding DNA: TGCGCCAGCAGCCCCCAGGGACAGGGGGGATGGAGCACTGAAGCTTTCTTT. This rearrangement joins TRBV4-1 to TRBJ1-1; TRBD1 aligns across 11 bases. Trimming at V came to 4 bases and at J to 4 bases, leaving 11 bases not matched to a gene. Germline CDR1 reads MGHRA; CDR2 reads YSYEKL. This CDR3 is built from 17 residues.

The chain couples TRBV25-1 to TRBJ1-5; D unclear. The germline gives CDR1 MGHDK, CDR2 SYGVNS. The CDR3 has 13 amino acids. V dropped 3 bases and J dropped 4 bases, with 7 bases sitting between them. The CDR3 DNA reads TGTGCCAGCAGTGACAGCGAAAATCAGCCCCAGCATTTT. This sequence encodes CASSDSENQPQHF.

The genes are TRBV25-1 and TRBJ2-7; tentative D call: TRBD2 (5 bases). The CDR3 contains 14 residues. Germline lookup yields CDR1 MGHDK and CDR2 SYGVNS. V gave up 3 bases and J gave up 2 bases, with 11 bases separating them. In DNA, the CDR3 is TGTGCCAGCAGTGAGGGTCCCGGGACCTACGAGCAGTACTTC. It specifies CASSEGPGTYEQYF.

The CDR3, as DNA: TGTGCCAGCAGCCCCTCCCCGGCGGGCGCAGGGGCAGGCAATGAGCAGTTCTTC. Translation gives CASSPSPAGAGAGNEQFF. This chain uses TRBV11-3 with TRBJ2-1, with D possibly TRBD1 on 6 matching bases. Trimming took off 5 bases at V and 6 bases at J, with 26 bases between the two ends. The V gene's germline CDR1 is SGHNT and CDR2 YENEEA. The CDR3 sequence is 18 residues long. The full variable domain, rest sourced from reference TRBV11-3 and TRBJ2-1, is EAGVVQSPRYKIIEKKQPVAFWCNPISGHNTLYWYLQNLGQGPELLIRYENEEAVDDSQLPKDRFSAERLKGVDSTLKIQPAELGDSAVYLCASSPSPAGAGAGNEQFFGPGTRLTVL.

This chain links TRBV4-1 with TRBJ2-5, with 7 bases lining up with TRBD2. The DNA matches TRBJ2-7 better at its end, which makes the J call doubtful. Germline lookup yields CDR1 MGHRA and CDR2 YSYEKL. There are 15 residues in the CDR3. Written as DNA, the CDR3 is TGCGCCAGCAGCCACATTGGGGAGGGCCTTTACGAGCAGTACTTC. As protein: CASSHIGEGLYEQYF.

A note on this clone: A read error may produce the germline difference seen at one junction end. The chain links TRBV28 to TRBJ2-5; the D is unclear. Germline loops: CDR1 MDHEN, CDR2 SYDVKM. The CDR3 has 9 amino acids. This CDR3 reads CVYQQTQYF. CDR3 DNA sequence: TGTGTCTACCAACAGACCCAGTACTTC. The full variable domain, completed using reference TRBV28 and TRBJ2-5, is DVKVTQSSRYLVKRTGEKVFLECVQDMDHENMFWYRQDPGLGLRLIYFSYDVKMKEKGDIPEGYSVSREKKERFSLILESASTNQTSMYLCVYQQTQYFGPGTRLLVL.

V and J are TRBV6-4 and TRBJ2-3, with TRBD1 matching 10 bases. J lost 2 bases, V lost 8 bases, and 7 bases had no gene match. The CDR3 spans 15 residues. CDR1 and CDR2 (germline): MRHNA, SNTAGT. In DNA form, the CDR3 reads TGTGCCAGCCTTGCCGGGACAGGGGACACAGATACGCAGTATTTT. This codes for CASLAGTGDTDTQYF.

This clone was seen a single time. The chain joins TRBV18 to TRBJ1-6; TRBD1 might be the D (6 bases). The CDR3 consists of 14 residues. In germline, CDR1 is KGHSH, CDR2 LQKENI. Trimming took 1 base from V and 6 from J, leaving 7 bases between them. CDR3 protein: CASSPQGVNSPLHF. CDR3 nucleotides: TGTGCCAGCTCACCACAGGGGGTTAATTCACCCCTCCACTTT.

The genes are TRBV7-9 and TRBJ2-7; 11 bases map to TRBD1. Germline V lookup: CDR1 SEHNR, CDR2 FQNEAQ (reference sequence). Germline trimming cut 6 bases from V and 6 bases from J; bases unmatched to any gene: 13. CDR3 length: 16 amino acids. Here the CDR3 DNA reads TGTGCCAGCAGTTCCTGGGGAGGACAGGGGGCTGGCGAGCAGTACTTC. This encodes CASSSWGGQGAGEQYF.

This clone was detected ten times or more. The chain is built from TRBV7-8 and TRBJ2-1; TRBD2 matches at 10 bases. The CDR3 contains 14 residues. After removal of 7 bases from V and 4 bases from J, the junction contained 4 bases not matched to a gene. The germline V gene has CDR1 SGHVS and CDR2 FQNEAQ. The CDR3 coding sequence is TGTGCCAGCATGGGACTAGCGTTTTACAATGAGCAGTTCTTC. Translating it yields CASMGLAFYNEQFF.